This T cell receptor (beta chain) was captured by sequencing in a study of beta chain features in type 1 diabetes. Study summary: The number of sorted cells examined across all samples was approximately 100 million. Study-wide findings and caveats: A greater similarity of naive, central memory and Treg TCRB repertoires was seen among patients than among healthy donors. All four CD4+ subsets of Type 1 diabetes patients contained TCRB CDR3s that were moderately but significantly shorter. Patients and controls would be equally affected if PCR favored shorter templates.

There are 17 residues in the CDR3. V was clipped by 6 bases and J by 13 bases; unmatched bases: 20. All of the isolated RNA was reverse transcribed, so expressed TCRB transcripts were sequenced. Assay used: immunoSEQ multiplex PCR; TCRdb lists only in-frame clones, some missing. The sample yields almost 350,000 clones, 9.3% seen once. Per donor, one heparinised blood draw averaged around 110 mL. This clone turned up a few times. Its matching antigen is unknown. The sequence was obtained from a man aged 30 to 39 with type 1 diabetes. Material: central memory CD4+ T cells from blood. V gene TRBV23-1 combines with J gene TRBJ1-6, with TRBD1 matching over 8 bases. TRBV23-1 is reported as an ORF; its role is uncertain. CDR3 DNA sequence: TGCGCCAGCAGCCCCAACGAGACAGGGGAAAAGGCATTCCCCCTCCACTTT. As protein: CASSPNETGEKAFPLHF.